This TCR beta chain was captured by sequencing in a study of cytomegalovirus exposure and HLA in healthy donors. About the research overall: From donors who were HLA-typed, an early data release held 70 million to 90 million unique TCRs.

The CDR3 has 14 residues. Germline V CDR1 and CDR2: MNHNS, SASEGT. Germline trimming cut 6 bases from V and 5 bases from J; bases unmatched to any gene: 7. This clone was found a few times. The antigen is not known. Notes on the study in general: For TCR beta chains, V- and J-gene trimming was later linked to a missense DCLRE1C variant. Donors were assumed by presence/absence analyses to have roughly uniform sequencing depth.

Primers for the PCR totalled 60 Vbeta and 13 Jbeta. Sequencing was performed with immunoSEQ multiplex PCR; in TCRdb, only in-frame clones are kept and a portion is missing. The profile shows under 170,000 clones, 55% to 75% of them singletons. The TCR was taken from an older woman in good health and CMV-seropositive. What was sequenced was PBMCs. V gene TRBV6-1 combines with J gene TRBJ1-1; 9 nucleotides align to TRBD1. CDR3 in amino acids: CASSRDRVNTEAFF. The CDR3 region has the DNA TGTGCCAGCAGCAGGGACAGGGTTAATACTGAAGCTTTCTTT.